This TCR beta chain was documented in a study of blood T cell repertoires in COVID-19. As for the study in general: The samples span acute and convalescent COVID-19 from the United States, Italy and Spain. T cells, B-cell-depleted T cells, or PBMCs provided the cDNA or gDNA that served as material.

This CDR3 region has 17 residues. Germline V gene sequence: CDR1 LNHDA, CDR2 SQIVND (reference sequence). Germline trimming cut 5 bases from V and 4 bases from J; bases unmatched to any gene: 13. Methods used by the authors: Researchers report that nucleated cell counts were estimated from reference gene primer amplification. Method: immunoSEQ multiplex PCR; TCRdb's copy keeps in-frame clones and lacks some. V and J calls plus clone size are reproduced from that table; the DNA served to infer D and trimming. Here the sample spans tens of thousands of clones, around 81% being singletons. Sequencing used peripheral blood. The V call is TRBV19, the J call TRBJ2-3; the match to TRBD2 covers 9 bases. The sequence was obtained from a man in his 60s with acute or convalescent COVID-19. The CDR3 here is CASSVVGAGGQADTQYF. The CDR3, as DNA: TGTGCCAGTAGTGTCGTGGGAGCGGGGGGCCAGGCAGATACGCAGTATTTT.